These T cell receptor beta chains were read from a single sample in a study of cytomegalovirus exposure and HLA in healthy donors. The protocol was immunoSEQ multiplex PCR, while the TCRdb copy is restricted to in-frame clones and leaves out a portion. The sample carries some 90,000 clones, about two thirds recorded once. Sequences were obtained from PBMCs. These receptors were collected from a man aged 55 to 70 in good health and CMV-seronegative. Each CDR3 is given with its conserved first and last residue. Fields, in order: J gene, CDR3 length, D gene, clone size, V gene, CDR3 DNA, CDR3 protein. A D gene is named only where the DNA matches it firmly. Only some rows state a clone size, as once, few, many or a class for expanded clones.

j_call: TRBJ2-1
cdr3_length: 15
d_call: TRBD2
clone_size: -
v_call: TRBV5-1
cdr3_nt: TGCGCCAGCAGCTTAGCGGGAATCTCCTACAATGAGCAGTTCTTC
cdr3_aa: CASSLAGISYNEQFF

j_call: TRBJ1-1
cdr3_length: 13
d_call: -
clone_size: -
v_call: TRBV4-3
cdr3_nt: TGCGCCAGCAGCCAAGAAGCAGGGAGGGGAGCTTTCTTT
cdr3_aa: CASSQEAGRGAFF

j_call: TRBJ2-1
cdr3_length: 14
d_call: TRBD2
clone_size: once
v_call: TRBV6-5
cdr3_nt: TGTGCCAGCAGTCTAGCGGGGGGGCACAATGAGCAGTTCTTC
cdr3_aa: CASSLAGGHNEQFF

j_call: TRBJ1-5
cdr3_length: 13
d_call: TRBD1
clone_size: once
v_call: TRBV30
cdr3_nt: TGTGCCTGGGCCGGACAGGACAATCAGCCCCAGCATTTT
cdr3_aa: CAWAGQDNQPQHF

j_call: TRBJ1-5
cdr3_length: 12
d_call: -
clone_size: -
v_call: TRBV7-8
cdr3_nt: TGTGCCAGCAGATTCGACAGCCAGCCCCAGCATTTT
cdr3_aa: CASRFDSQPQHF

j_call: TRBJ1-2
cdr3_length: 18
d_call: TRBD1
clone_size: few
v_call: TRBV5-6
cdr3_nt: TGTGCCAGCAGCTCGCACGACCCGGGGACAGGGGGCCCTTATGGCTACACCTTC
cdr3_aa: CASSSHDPGTGGPYGYTF

j_call: TRBJ1-2
cdr3_length: 13
d_call: -
clone_size: few
v_call: TRBV7-8
cdr3_nt: TGTGCCAGCAGCTTAGTATCTACTTATGGCTACACCTTC
cdr3_aa: CASSLVSTYGYTF

j_call: TRBJ1-5
cdr3_length: 19
d_call: -
clone_size: -
v_call: TRBV7-9
cdr3_nt: TGTGCCAGCAGCCCCTCGATGCAGGTAGGGGAGGTTAGCAATCAGCCCCAGCATTTT
cdr3_aa: CASSPSMQVGEVSNQPQHF

j_call: TRBJ1-1
cdr3_length: 15
d_call: TRBD1
clone_size: -
v_call: TRBV5-4
cdr3_nt: TGTGCCAGCAGCGCCGGGGACAGGGGAGCCACTGAAGCTTTCTTT
cdr3_aa: CASSAGDRGATEAFF

j_call: TRBJ1-6
cdr3_length: 15
d_call: TRBD1
clone_size: -
v_call: TRBV6-5
cdr3_nt: TGTGCCAGCAGTTATGACAGGGACTATAATTCACCCCTCCACTTT
cdr3_aa: CASSYDRDYNSPLHF

j_call: TRBJ2-7
cdr3_length: 13
d_call: -
clone_size: -
v_call: TRBV5-1
cdr3_nt: TGCGCCAGCAGCCAGGGCTCAAACTACGAGCAGTACTTC
cdr3_aa: CASSQGSNYEQYF

j_call: TRBJ2-5
cdr3_length: 16
d_call: -
clone_size: -
v_call: TRBV5-4
cdr3_nt: TGTGCCAGCAGCCCAGCCGCCGGGAGAGGCCAAGAGACCCAGTACTTC
cdr3_aa: CASSPAAGRGQETQYF

j_call: TRBJ2-2
cdr3_length: 18
d_call: TRBD2
clone_size: -
v_call: TRBV18
cdr3_nt: TGTGCCAGCTCACCTCCTCTTGCCGGGACTAGCGGCACCGGGGAGCTGTTTTTT
cdr3_aa: CASSPPLAGTSGTGELFF

j_call: TRBJ2-7
cdr3_length: 13
d_call: -
clone_size: -
v_call: TRBV28
cdr3_nt: TGTGCCAGCAGTCAAGACAGCTCCTACGAGCAGTACTTC
cdr3_aa: CASSQDSSYEQYF

j_call: TRBJ1-5
cdr3_length: 15
d_call: TRBD1
clone_size: -
v_call: TRBV6-5
cdr3_nt: TGTGCCAGCAGTACGACAGGGGCCAGCAATCAGCCCCAGCATTTT
cdr3_aa: CASSTTGASNQPQHF

j_call: TRBJ1-1
cdr3_length: 13
d_call: TRBD1
clone_size: -
v_call: TRBV10-3
cdr3_nt: TGTGCCATCGGGACAGGATTGAACACTGAAGCTTTCTTT
cdr3_aa: CAIGTGLNTEAFF

j_call: TRBJ1-4
cdr3_length: 14
d_call: -
clone_size: -
v_call: TRBV2
cdr3_nt: TGTGCCAGCAGTGAACGGAGGGGCGAAGAAAAACTGTTTTTT
cdr3_aa: CASSERRGEEKLFF

j_call: TRBJ2-1
cdr3_length: 13
d_call: TRBD2
clone_size: -
v_call: TRBV5-4
cdr3_nt: TGTGCCAGCGGGCTAGCGGTTTACAATGAGCAGTTCTTC
cdr3_aa: CASGLAVYNEQFF

j_call: TRBJ2-7
cdr3_length: 14
d_call: TRBD2
clone_size: -
v_call: TRBV6-5
cdr3_nt: TGTGCCAGCAGTCAGGTAGCGGGGGGGAGGGAGCAGTACTTC
cdr3_aa: CASSQVAGGREQYF

j_call: TRBJ1-2
cdr3_length: 14
d_call: -
clone_size: once
v_call: TRBV11-2
cdr3_nt: TGTGCCAGCAGCTTAGATATGGGGGGGAATGGCTACACCTTC
cdr3_aa: CASSLDMGGNGYTF

j_call: TRBJ2-5
cdr3_length: 16
d_call: TRBD2
clone_size: many
v_call: TRBV4-1
cdr3_nt: TGCGCCACCTCTGGGACTAGCGGGGGGGCACAAGAGACCCAGTACTTC
cdr3_aa: CATSGTSGGAQETQYF

j_call: TRBJ2-1
cdr3_length: 13
d_call: TRBD1
clone_size: -
v_call: TRBV27
cdr3_nt: TGTGCCACCCGACAGGGGGCGTTGAATGAGCAGTTCTTC
cdr3_aa: CATRQGALNEQFF

j_call: TRBJ2-3
cdr3_length: 16
d_call: TRBD2
clone_size: -
v_call: TRBV7-2
cdr3_nt: TGTGCCAGCAGCTTAACACTAGCGGGTAGCACAGATACGCAGTATTTT
cdr3_aa: CASSLTLAGSTDTQYF

j_call: TRBJ2-6
cdr3_length: 19
d_call: -
clone_size: few
v_call: TRBV9
cdr3_nt: TGTGCCAGCAGCCCACTCACGACAGTCGTCACCTCTGGGGCCAACGTCCTGACTTTC
cdr3_aa: CASSPLTTVVTSGANVLTF

j_call: TRBJ2-5
cdr3_length: 15
d_call: TRBD1
clone_size: few
v_call: TRBV12-5
cdr3_nt: TGTGCTAGTGGTGTGACAGGGAACATCCAAGAGACCCAGTACTTC
cdr3_aa: CASGVTGNIQETQYF

j_call: TRBJ1-2
cdr3_length: 12
d_call: -
clone_size: -
v_call: TRBV6-5
cdr3_nt: TGTGCCAGCAGTTCCCGGGACTATGGCTACACCTTC
cdr3_aa: CASSSRDYGYTF

j_call: TRBJ1-6
cdr3_length: 14
d_call: -
clone_size: -
v_call: TRBV30
cdr3_nt: TGTGCCTGGAACCGCGAACAGGTTAATTCACCCCTCCACTTT
cdr3_aa: CAWNREQVNSPLHF

j_call: TRBJ2-6
cdr3_length: 15
d_call: -
clone_size: -
v_call: TRBV6-5
cdr3_nt: TGTGCCAGCAGTTACTCCTACCTCGGGGCCAACGTCCTGACTTTC
cdr3_aa: CASSYSYLGANVLTF

j_call: TRBJ2-7
cdr3_length: 18
d_call: TRBD2
clone_size: -
v_call: TRBV18
cdr3_nt: TGTGCCAGCTCACCACCGGGACTAGCGGGTGAGAGCTCCTACGAGCAGTACTTC
cdr3_aa: CASSPPGLAGESSYEQYF

j_call: TRBJ2-3
cdr3_length: 18
d_call: TRBD2
clone_size: few
v_call: TRBV7-2
cdr3_nt: TGTGCCAGCAGCTTAGTGGGACTAGCGGGGGGGCCAACAGATACGCAGTATTTT
cdr3_aa: CASSLVGLAGGPTDTQYF

j_call: TRBJ2-2
cdr3_length: 14
d_call: -
clone_size: -
v_call: TRBV5-1
cdr3_nt: TGCGCCAGCAGCTTGGTGGTGGAGATCGGGGAGCTGTTTTTT
cdr3_aa: CASSLVVEIGELFF

j_call: TRBJ2-2
cdr3_length: 13
d_call: -
clone_size: -
v_call: TRBV9
cdr3_nt: TGTGCCAGCAGCGTAGATAGTTCCGGGGAGCTGTTTTTT
cdr3_aa: CASSVDSSGELFF

j_call: TRBJ2-3
cdr3_length: 16
d_call: -
clone_size: -
v_call: TRBV7-7
cdr3_nt: TGTGCTAGCAGCCCAGGGGGGCAGGGGGGCAGAGATACGCAGTATTTT
cdr3_aa: CASSPGGQGGRDTQYF

j_call: TRBJ1-2
cdr3_length: 15
d_call: TRBD1
clone_size: -
v_call: TRBV6-6
cdr3_nt: TGTGCCAGCAGTGCCTCCGGGACAGCTAACTATGGCTACACCTTC
cdr3_aa: CASSASGTANYGYTF

j_call: TRBJ2-6
cdr3_length: 18
d_call: TRBD2
clone_size: -
v_call: TRBV19
cdr3_nt: TGTGCCAGTAGTCCGCGGGGTAGCGGGAGTTACGGGGCCAACGTCCTGACTTTC
cdr3_aa: CASSPRGSGSYGANVLTF

j_call: TRBJ2-3
cdr3_length: 14
d_call: -
clone_size: -
v_call: TRBV28
cdr3_nt: TGTGCCAGCAGTTTCGCGGAAACTACAGATACGCAGTATTTT
cdr3_aa: CASSFAETTDTQYF

j_call: TRBJ1-2
cdr3_length: 13
d_call: -
clone_size: -
v_call: TRBV2
cdr3_nt: TGTGCCAGCAGTGCCGGGGGGAACTATGGCTACACCTTC
cdr3_aa: CASSAGGNYGYTF

j_call: TRBJ1-4
cdr3_length: 13
d_call: -
clone_size: once
v_call: TRBV29-1
cdr3_nt: TGCAGCGTGCGACAGGCACCCAATGAAAAACTGTTTTTT
cdr3_aa: CSVRQAPNEKLFF

j_call: TRBJ1-6
cdr3_length: 14
d_call: -
clone_size: -
v_call: TRBV6-8
cdr3_nt: TGTGCCAGCAGCCTCGCGGGGGTTAATTCACCCCTCCACTTT
cdr3_aa: CASSLAGVNSPLHF

j_call: TRBJ2-1
cdr3_length: 14
d_call: -
clone_size: -
v_call: TRBV7-2
cdr3_nt: TGTGCCAGCAGCTTAAGTGCCCGGGGCAATGAGCAGTTCTTC
cdr3_aa: CASSLSARGNEQFF

j_call: TRBJ1-1
cdr3_length: 14
d_call: -
clone_size: -
v_call: TRBV4-3
cdr3_nt: TGCGCCAGCAGCCTCGGGACACGGAACACTGAAGCTTTCTTT
cdr3_aa: CASSLGTRNTEAFF

j_call: TRBJ1-2
cdr3_length: 14
d_call: TRBD1
clone_size: few
v_call: TRBV7-9
cdr3_nt: TGTGCCAGCAGCTTGACACAGGGGGCTTATGGCTACACCTTC
cdr3_aa: CASSLTQGAYGYTF

j_call: TRBJ2-7
cdr3_length: 14
d_call: TRBD1
clone_size: few
v_call: TRBV12-5
cdr3_nt: TGTGCTAGTGGTCAAACCACAGGGGTGTACGAGCAGTACTTC
cdr3_aa: CASGQTTGVYEQYF

j_call: TRBJ2-3
cdr3_length: 17
d_call: TRBD1
clone_size: -
v_call: TRBV18
cdr3_nt: TGTGCCAGCTCACCACTCCCAGGGGGCGAGGGGACAGATACGCAGTATTTT
cdr3_aa: CASSPLPGGEGTDTQYF

j_call: TRBJ2-7
cdr3_length: 12
d_call: -
clone_size: once
v_call: TRBV6-1
cdr3_nt: TGTGCCAGCAGGACAGCCGCGTACGAGCAGTACTTC
cdr3_aa: CASRTAAYEQYF

j_call: TRBJ1-4
cdr3_length: 14
d_call: TRBD1
clone_size: -
v_call: TRBV19
cdr3_nt: TGTGCCAGTACCACGACAGGGGAAGGCGAAAAACTGTTTTTT
cdr3_aa: CASTTTGEGEKLFF

j_call: TRBJ1-1
cdr3_length: 14
d_call: -
clone_size: -
v_call: TRBV28
cdr3_nt: TGTGCCAGCAGTTTTCTTCTCGGGGGGACTGAAGCTTTCTTT
cdr3_aa: CASSFLLGGTEAFF

j_call: TRBJ2-5
cdr3_length: 14
d_call: TRBD2
clone_size: -
v_call: TRBV2
cdr3_nt: TGTGCCAGCAGTGAAGGACTAGCGGGAGAGACCCAGTACTTC
cdr3_aa: CASSEGLAGETQYF

j_call: TRBJ1-6
cdr3_length: 16
d_call: TRBD1
clone_size: -
v_call: TRBV5-4
cdr3_nt: TGTGCCAGCAGCTTGGCCCCGGGACAGATTAATTCACCCCTCCACTTT
cdr3_aa: CASSLAPGQINSPLHF

j_call: TRBJ1-1
cdr3_length: 14
d_call: -
clone_size: -
v_call: TRBV10-1
cdr3_nt: TGCGCCAGCAGCGATGGACAGCCGCCGGGTCGGGCTTTCTTT
cdr3_aa: CASSDGQPPGRAFF

j_call: TRBJ2-4
cdr3_length: 14
d_call: -
clone_size: few
v_call: TRBV28
cdr3_nt: TGTGCCAGCAGCTCCGGGGGAGGGGGGGGCATTCAGTACTTC
cdr3_aa: CASSSGGGGGIQYF